This entry features one TCR beta chain sequence. The CDR3 runs to 16 residues. V trimming: 4 bases; J trimming: 2 bases; junction bases outside the gene matches: 7. Germline assignment: CDR1 MNHEY and CDR2 SVGAGI. This entry belongs to a study of blood T cell repertoires in COVID-19. Original analysis: Reference gene primer amplification gave nucleated cell count estimates. Repertoires were generated with immunoSEQ multiplex PCR, while TCRdb's copy carries only in-frame clones and drops some. The V and J calls and clone size come from that table; D and trimming were worked out from the DNA. The top ten hold approximately 1.6% of the sample, which has about 260,000 clones, over 70% seen once.

What was sequenced was peripheral blood. The sequence came from a woman aged 35 to 49 who had recovered from COVID-19. V gene TRBV6-5 combines with J gene TRBJ1-2; 10 bases agree with TRBD1. CDR3: CASSSAPTGGNYGYTF. DNA for the CDR3: TGTGCCAGCAGTTCTGCCCCGACAGGGGGCAACTATGGCTACACCTTC.